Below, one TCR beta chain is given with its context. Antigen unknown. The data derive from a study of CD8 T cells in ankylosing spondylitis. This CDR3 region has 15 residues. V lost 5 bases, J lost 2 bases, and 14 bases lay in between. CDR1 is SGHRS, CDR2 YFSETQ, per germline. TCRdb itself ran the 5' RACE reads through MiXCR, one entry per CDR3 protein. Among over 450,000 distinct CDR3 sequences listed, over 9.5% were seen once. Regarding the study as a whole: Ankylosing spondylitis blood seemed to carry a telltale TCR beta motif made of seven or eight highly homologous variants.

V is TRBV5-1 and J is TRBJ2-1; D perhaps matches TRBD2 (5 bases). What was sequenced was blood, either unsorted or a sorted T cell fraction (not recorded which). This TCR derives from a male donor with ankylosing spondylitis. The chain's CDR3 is CASSKVSDTYNEQFF. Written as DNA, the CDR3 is TGCGCCAGCAGTAAGGTTAGCGACACCTACAATGAGCAGTTCTTC.